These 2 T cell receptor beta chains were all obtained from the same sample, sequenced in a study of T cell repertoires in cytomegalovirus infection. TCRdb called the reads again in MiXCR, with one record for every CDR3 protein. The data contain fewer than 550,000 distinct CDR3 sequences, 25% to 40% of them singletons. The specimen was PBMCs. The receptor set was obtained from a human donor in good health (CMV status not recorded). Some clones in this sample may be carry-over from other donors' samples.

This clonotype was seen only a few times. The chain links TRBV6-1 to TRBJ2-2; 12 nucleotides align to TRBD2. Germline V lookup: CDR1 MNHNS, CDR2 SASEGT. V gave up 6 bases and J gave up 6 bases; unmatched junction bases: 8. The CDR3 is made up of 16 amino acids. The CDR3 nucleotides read TGTGCCAGCAGAGCGTCTAGCGGGGGGGCCCCCGGGGAGCTGTTTTTT. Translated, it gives CASRASSGGAPGELFF.

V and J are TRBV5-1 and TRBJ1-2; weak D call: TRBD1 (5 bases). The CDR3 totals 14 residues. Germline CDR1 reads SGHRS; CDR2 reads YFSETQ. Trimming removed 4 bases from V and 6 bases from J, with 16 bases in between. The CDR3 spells CASSIPTVADGYTF. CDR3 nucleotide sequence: TGCGCCAGCAGCATACCGACAGTAGCGGATGGCTACACCTTC.